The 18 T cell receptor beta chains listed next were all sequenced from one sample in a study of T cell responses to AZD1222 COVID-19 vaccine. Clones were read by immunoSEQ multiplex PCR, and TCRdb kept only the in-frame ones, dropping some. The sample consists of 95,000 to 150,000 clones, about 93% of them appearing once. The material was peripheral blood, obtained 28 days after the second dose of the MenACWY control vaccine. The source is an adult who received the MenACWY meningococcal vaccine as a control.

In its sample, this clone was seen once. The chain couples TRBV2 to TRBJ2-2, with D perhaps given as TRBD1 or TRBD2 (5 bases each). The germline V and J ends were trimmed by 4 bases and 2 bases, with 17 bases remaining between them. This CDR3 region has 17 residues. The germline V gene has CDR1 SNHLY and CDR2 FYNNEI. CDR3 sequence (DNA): TGTGCCAGCAGTGCGGCCAGGGAGCACCTCAACACCGGGGAGCTGTTTTTT. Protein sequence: CASSAAREHLNTGELFF. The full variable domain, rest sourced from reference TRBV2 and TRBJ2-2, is EPEVTQTPSHQVTQMGQEVILRCVPISNHLYFYWYRQILGQKVEFLVSFYNNEISEKSEIFDDQFSVERPDGSNFTLKIRSTKLEDSAMYFCASSAAREHLNTGELFFGEGSRLTVL.

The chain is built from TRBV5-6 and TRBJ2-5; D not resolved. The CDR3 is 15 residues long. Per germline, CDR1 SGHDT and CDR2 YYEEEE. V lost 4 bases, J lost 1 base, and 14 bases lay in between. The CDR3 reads CASSLLHGSQETQYF. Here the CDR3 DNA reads TGTGCCAGCAGCCTCCTTCATGGCTCCCAAGAGACCCAGTACTTC.

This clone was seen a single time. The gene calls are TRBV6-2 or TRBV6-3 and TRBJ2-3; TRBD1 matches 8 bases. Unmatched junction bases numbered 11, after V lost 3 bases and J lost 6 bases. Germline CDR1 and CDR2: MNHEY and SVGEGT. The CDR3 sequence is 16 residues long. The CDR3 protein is CASSYPPTGAWDTQYF. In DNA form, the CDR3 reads TGTGCCAGCAGTTATCCCCCGACAGGGGCTTGGGATACGCAGTATTTT.

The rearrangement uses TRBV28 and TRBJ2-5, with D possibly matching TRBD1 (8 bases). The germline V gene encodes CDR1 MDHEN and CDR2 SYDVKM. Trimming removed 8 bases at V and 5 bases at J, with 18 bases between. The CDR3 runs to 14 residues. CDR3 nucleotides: TGTGCCAGCGGAGGACAGGGAGGGTTGGAGACCCAGTACTTC. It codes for CASGGQGGLETQYF.

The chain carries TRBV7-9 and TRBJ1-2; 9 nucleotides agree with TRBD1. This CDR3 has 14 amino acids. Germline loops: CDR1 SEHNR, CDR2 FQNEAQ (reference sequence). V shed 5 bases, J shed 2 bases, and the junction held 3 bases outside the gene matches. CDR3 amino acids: CASSQGTGNYGYTF. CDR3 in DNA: TGTGCCAGCAGCCAAGGGACAGGGAACTATGGCTACACCTTC.

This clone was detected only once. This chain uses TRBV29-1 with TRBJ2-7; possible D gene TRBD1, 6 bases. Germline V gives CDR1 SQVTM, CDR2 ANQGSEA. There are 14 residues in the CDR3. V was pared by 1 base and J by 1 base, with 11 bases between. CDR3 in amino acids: CSVEGEQGSYEQYF. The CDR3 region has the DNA TGCAGCGTTGAAGGGGAACAGGGTTCCTACGAGCAGTACTTC.

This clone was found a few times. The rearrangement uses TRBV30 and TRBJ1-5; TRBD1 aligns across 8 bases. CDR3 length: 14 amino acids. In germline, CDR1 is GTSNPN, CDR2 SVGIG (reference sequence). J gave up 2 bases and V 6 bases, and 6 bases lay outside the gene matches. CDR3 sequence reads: CACGQGLGNQPQHF. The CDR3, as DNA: TGTGCCTGCGGACAGGGTCTGGGCAATCAGCCCCAGCATTTT.

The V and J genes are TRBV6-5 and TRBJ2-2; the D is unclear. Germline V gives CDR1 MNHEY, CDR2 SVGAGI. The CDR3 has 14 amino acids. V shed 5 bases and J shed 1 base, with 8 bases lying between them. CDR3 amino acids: CASSLPGNTGELFF. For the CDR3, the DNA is TGTGCCAGCAGTCTCCCCGGGAACACCGGGGAGCTGTTTTTT.

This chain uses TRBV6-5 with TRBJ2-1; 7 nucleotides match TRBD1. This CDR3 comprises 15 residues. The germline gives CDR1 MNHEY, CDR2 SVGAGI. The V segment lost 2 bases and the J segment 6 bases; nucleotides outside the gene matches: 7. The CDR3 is CASSYPGQLGNEQFF. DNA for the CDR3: TGTGCCAGCAGTTACCCGGGACAGTTGGGCAATGAGCAGTTCTTC.

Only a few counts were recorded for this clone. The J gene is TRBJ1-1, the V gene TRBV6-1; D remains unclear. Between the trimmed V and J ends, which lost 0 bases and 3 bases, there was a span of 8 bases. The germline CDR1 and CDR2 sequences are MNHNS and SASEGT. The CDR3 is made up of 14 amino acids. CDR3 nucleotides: TGTGCCAGCAGTGAAGCTGACCCTTACACTGAAGCTTTCTTT. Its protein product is CASSEADPYTEAFF.

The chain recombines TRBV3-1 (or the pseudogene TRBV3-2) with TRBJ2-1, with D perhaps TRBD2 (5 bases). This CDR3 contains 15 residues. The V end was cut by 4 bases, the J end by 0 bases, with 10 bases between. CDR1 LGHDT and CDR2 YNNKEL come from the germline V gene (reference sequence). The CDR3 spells CASSPQRDSYNEQFF. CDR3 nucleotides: TGTGCCAGCAGCCCCCAACGGGACTCCTACAATGAGCAGTTCTTC.

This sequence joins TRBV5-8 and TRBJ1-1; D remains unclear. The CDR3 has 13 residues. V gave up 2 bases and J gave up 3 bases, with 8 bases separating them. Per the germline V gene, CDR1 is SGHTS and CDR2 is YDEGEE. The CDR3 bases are TGTGCCAGCAGCTTTACACCGTACACTGAAGCTTTCTTT. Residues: CASSFTPYTEAFF. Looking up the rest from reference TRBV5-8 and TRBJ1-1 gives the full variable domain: EAGVTQSPTHLIKTRGQQATLRCSPISGHTSVYWYQQALGLGLQFLLWYDEGEERNRGNFPPRFSGRQFPNYSSELNVNALELEDSALYLCASSFTPYTEAFFGQGTRLTVV.

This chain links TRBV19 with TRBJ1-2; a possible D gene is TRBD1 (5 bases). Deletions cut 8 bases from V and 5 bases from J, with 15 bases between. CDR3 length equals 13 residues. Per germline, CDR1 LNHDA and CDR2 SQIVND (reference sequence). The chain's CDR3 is CASWGGFQYGYTF. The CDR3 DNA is TGTGCCAGTTGGGGCGGGTTTCAATATGGCTACACCTTC.

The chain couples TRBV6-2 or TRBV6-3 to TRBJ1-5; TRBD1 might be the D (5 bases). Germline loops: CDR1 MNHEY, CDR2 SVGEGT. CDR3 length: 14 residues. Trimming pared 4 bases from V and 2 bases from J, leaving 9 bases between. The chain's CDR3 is CASSSAGGNQPQHF. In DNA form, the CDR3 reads TGTGCCAGCAGTTCGGCGGGGGGCAATCAGCCCCAGCATTTT.

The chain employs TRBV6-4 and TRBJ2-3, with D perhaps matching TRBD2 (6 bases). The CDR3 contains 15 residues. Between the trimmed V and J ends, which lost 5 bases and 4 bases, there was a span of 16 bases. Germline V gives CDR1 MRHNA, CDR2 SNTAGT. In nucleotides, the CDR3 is TGTGCCAGCAGTACCGGGTCTAGCGCTGCAGATACGCAGTATTTT. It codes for CASSTGSSAADTQYF.

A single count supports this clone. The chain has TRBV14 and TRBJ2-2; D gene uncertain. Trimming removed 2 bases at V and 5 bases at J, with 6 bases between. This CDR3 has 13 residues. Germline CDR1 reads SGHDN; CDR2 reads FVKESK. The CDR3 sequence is CASSQTRTGELFF. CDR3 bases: TGTGCCAGCAGCCAAACTCGGACCGGGGAGCTGTTTTTT.

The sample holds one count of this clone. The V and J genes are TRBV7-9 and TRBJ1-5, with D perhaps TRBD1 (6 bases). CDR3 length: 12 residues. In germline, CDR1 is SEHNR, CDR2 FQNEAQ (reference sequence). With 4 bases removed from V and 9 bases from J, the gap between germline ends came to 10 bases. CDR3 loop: CASSYQQGPQHF. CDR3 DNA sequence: TGTGCCAGCAGCTACCAACAGGGGCCCCAGCATTTT.

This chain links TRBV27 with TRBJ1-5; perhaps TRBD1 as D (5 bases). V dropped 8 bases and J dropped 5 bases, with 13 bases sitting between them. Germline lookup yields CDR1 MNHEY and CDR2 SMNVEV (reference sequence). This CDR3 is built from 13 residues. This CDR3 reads CASGDVYDQPQHF. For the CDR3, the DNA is TGTGCCAGCGGGGACGTTTATGATCAGCCCCAGCATTTT.